This T cell receptor beta chain was retrieved from a study of blood T cell repertoires in COVID-19. About the research overall: The United States, Italy and Spain provided the acute and convalescent COVID-19 samples.

J gave up 0 bases and V 7 bases, and 11 bases lay outside the gene matches. Looked up from germline, CDR1 is MDHEN and CDR2 is SYDVKM. This CDR3 is built from 17 residues. As processed by the authors: Nucleated cell number was recorded as an estimate derived from reference gene primer amplification. Measured with immunoSEQ multiplex PCR; TCRdb has only the in-frame clones, and not every one. V, J and clone size are those of that table, while D and trimming were read from the DNA. The repertoire holds roughly 100,000 clones, roughly 89% seen once, with 5% to 6.5% in the top ten. The sample comprised peripheral blood. The chain employs TRBV28 and TRBJ2-7; TRBD2 matches 11 bases. The receptor was derived from a human donor in a cohort sampled during active COVID-19. The CDR3 reads CASTTRISGGASYEQYF. The CDR3 DNA is TGTGCCAGCACCACCCGGATTAGCGGGGGGGCCTCCTACGAGCAGTACTTC.